This T cell receptor beta chain was recovered during a study of CD8 T cells in ankylosing spondylitis. Overall study findings and caveats: The study identified a TCR beta motif of under 10 highly homologous variants that appeared characteristic of ankylosing spondylitis blood.

CDR1 is SQVTM and CDR2 is ANQGSEA in the germline V gene. The CDR3 extends over 13 amino acids. Trimming pared 8 bases from V and 4 bases from J, leaving 17 bases between. As the method for making TCR beta libraries, quantitative 5'-RACE with molecular barcodes was used. TCRdb independently ran MiXCR on the 5' RACE reads; one entry per CDR3 protein. Of 100,000 to 150,000 distinct CDR3 sequences listed, about a tenth are singletons. This clonotype was detected ten times or more. Its antigen is still unknown. This sequence joins TRBV29-1 and TRBJ2-5, with D perhaps matching TRBD2 (5 bases). The receptor comes from a male donor with ankylosing spondylitis or in good health (not recorded which). The sample consisted of blood, either unsorted or a sorted T cell fraction (not recorded which). This chain's CDR3 is CSLSPEGTETQYF. Here the CDR3 DNA reads TGCAGCCTCAGCCCCGAGGGTACAGAGACCCAGTACTTC.